A single sample is the source of the 21 T cell receptor beta chains below, sequenced in a study of cytomegalovirus exposure and HLA in healthy donors. PCR primers comprised 60 Vbeta and 13 Jbeta primers. Sequencing was performed with immunoSEQ multiplex PCR; in TCRdb, only in-frame clones are kept and a portion is missing. The sample includes roughly 180,000 clones, approximately 80% of them seen just once. The sequencing sample was made of PBMCs. These TCRs come from a girl between 5 and 17 years old in good health and CMV-seropositive.

The table lists this clone with a few counts. V is TRBV25-1 and J is TRBJ1-1, with D hard to call. Germline V CDR1 and CDR2: MGHDK, SYGVNS. CDR3 length: 16 amino acids. The germline V and J ends were trimmed by 3 bases and 2 bases, with 16 bases remaining between them. Here the CDR3 reads CASSDRVGPGNTEAFF. The CDR3 region has the DNA TGTGCCAGCAGTGACCGAGTCGGGCCGGGAAACACTGAAGCTTTCTTT.

This chain connects TRBV6-4 to TRBJ2-1; 9 bases map to TRBD1. With 4 bases clipped from V and 3 bases from J, the junction kept 4 bases outside the gene matches. Germline V CDR1 and CDR2: MRHNA, SNTAGT. This CDR3 is built from 15 residues. The CDR3 DNA reads TGTGCCAGCAGTGTAGAGACAGGGGGCTACAATGAGCAGTTCTTC. Translated, it gives CASSVETGGYNEQFF.

CDR3 in amino acids: CASSDGTYTDTQYF. The CDR3 DNA reads as TGTGCCAGCAGTGACGGGACATACACAGATACGCAGTATTTT. The V gene is TRBV2, the J gene TRBJ2-3; weak D call: TRBD1 (6 bases). The germline V and J ends were trimmed by 3 bases and 2 bases, with 9 bases remaining between them. The germline CDR1 and CDR2 sequences are SNHLY and FYNNEI. This CDR3 is built from 14 residues.

This clone was counted once. This sequence joins TRBV7-9 and TRBJ1-2, with 7 bases fitting TRBD1. The germline V gene encodes CDR1 SEHNR and CDR2 FQNEAQ (reference sequence). After removal of 5 bases from V and 7 bases from J, the junction contained 4 bases not matched to a gene. The CDR3 sequence is 12 residues long. CDR3 loop: CASSNTGAGYTF. The CDR3 DNA reads TGTGCCAGCAGCAATACAGGGGCTGGCTACACCTTC.

V gene TRBV11-2 combines with J gene TRBJ2-1; TRBD1 matches at 7 bases. Trimming removed 4 bases from V and 0 bases from J; junction bases left unmatched: 9. The germline V gene has CDR1 SGHAT and CDR2 FQNNGV. The CDR3 is made up of 17 amino acids. CDR3 protein: CASSSPSRQGSYNEQFF. The CDR3 region has the DNA TGTGCCAGCAGCTCCCCCTCCCGACAGGGCTCCTACAATGAGCAGTTCTTC.

This chain connects TRBV25-1 to TRBJ1-2; D gene unclear. Germline V gene data show CDR1 as MGHDK and CDR2 as SYGVNS. CDR3 size: 14 residues. Trimming removed 5 bases at V and 2 bases at J, with 12 bases between. As DNA, the CDR3 is TGTGCCAGCAGTCAAGACGGGATCAACTATGGCTACACCTTC. Its translation is CASSQDGINYGYTF.

V gene TRBV4-2 combines with J gene TRBJ1-1; 7 nucleotides agree with TRBD1. This CDR3 has 13 residues. Germline loops: CDR1 LGHNA, CDR2 YNFKEQ. With V trimmed by 6 bases and J by 3 bases, 4 bases remained unmatched. CDR3 DNA: TGTGCCAGCAGAGGGGGCAGCCACACTGAAGCTTTCTTT. Its translation is CASRGGSHTEAFF.

The rearrangement uses TRBV7-9 and TRBJ2-3; 7 positions agree with TRBD1. The CDR3 contains 15 residues. The trim removed 4 bases at V and 4 bases at J, leaving 8 bases unmatched. The V gene's germline CDR1 is SEHNR and CDR2 FQNEAQ (reference sequence). The CDR3 nucleotides are TGTGCCAGCAGCTCAATGACAGGGTTCCCAGATACGCAGTATTTT. Translation gives CASSSMTGFPDTQYF.

DNA for the CDR3: TGTGCCAGCAGCCAGGACTACGAGCAGTACTTC. It encodes CASSQDYEQYF. The V call is TRBV5-4, the J call TRBJ2-7; D unresolved. Germline V lookup: CDR1 SGHNT, CDR2 YYREEE (reference sequence). The CDR3 has 11 amino acids. Trimming removed 4 bases at V and 3 bases at J, with 5 bases between.

This chain uses TRBV7-9 with TRBJ2-5; 8 nucleotides match TRBD2. V was pared by 8 bases and J by 5 bases, with 1 base of the junction left unmatched. Germline-derived CDR1 and CDR2 are SEHNR and FQNEAQ (reference sequence). The CDR3 runs 11 residues. CDR3 sequence: CASQREETQYF. The CDR3, as DNA: TGTGCCAGCCAGCGGGAGGAGACCCAGTACTTC. Full variable domain (outside the CDR3, taken from reference TRBV7-9 and TRBJ2-5): DTGVSQNPRHKITKRGQNVTFRCDPISEHNRLYWYRQTLGQGPEFLTYFQNEAQLEKSRLLSDRFSAERPKGSFSTLEIQRTEQGDSAMYLCASQREETQYFGPGTRLLVL.

The V call is TRBV27, the J call TRBJ1-2; D remains ambiguous. Germline-derived CDR1 and CDR2 are MNHEY and SMNVEV (reference sequence). V shed 2 bases and J shed 5 bases, with 9 bases lying between them. This CDR3 has 13 amino acids. The chain's CDR3 is CASSLRGWYGYTF. In DNA form, the CDR3 reads TGTGCCAGCAGTTTACGAGGGTGGTATGGCTACACCTTC.

The chain carries TRBV5-4 and TRBJ2-1; no clear D gene. Germline lookup yields CDR1 SGHNT and CDR2 YYREEE (reference sequence). The V end was cut by 3 bases, the J end by 4 bases, with 8 bases between. The CDR3 has 13 amino acids. CDR3 coding DNA: TGTGCCAGCAGCTCTCCGGTTTACAATGAGCAGTTCTTC. Its translation is CASSSPVYNEQFF.

This clone occurred once. The chain links TRBV5-6 to TRBJ2-1; 10 bases agree with TRBD2. CDR1 and CDR2 from the germline V gene are SGHDT and YYEEEE. This CDR3 comprises 15 residues. The J segment lost 0 bases and the V segment lost 5 bases, leaving 2 bases of the junction unmatched. For the CDR3, the DNA is TGTGCCAGCAGGTGGACTAGCGGCTCCTACAATGAGCAGTTCTTC. This translates into CASRWTSGSYNEQFF.

The J gene is TRBJ2-6, the V gene TRBV7-9; D may be TRBD2 (5 bases). CDR1 and CDR2 (germline): SEHNR, FQNEAQ (reference sequence). V gave up 2 bases and J gave up 3 bases, with 8 bases separating them. CDR3 length equals 15 residues. This chain's CDR3 is CASSLPRVGANVLTF. The DNA of the CDR3 is TGTGCCAGCAGCTTACCGAGGGTTGGGGCCAACGTCCTGACTTTC. Complete variable domain (other parts from reference TRBV7-9 and TRBJ2-6): DTGVSQNPRHKITKRGQNVTFRCDPISEHNRLYWYRQTLGQGPEFLTYFQNEAQLEKSRLLSDRFSAERPKGSFSTLEIQRTEQGDSAMYLCASSLPRVGANVLTFGAGSRLTVL.

The chain couples TRBV5-1 to TRBJ1-2; D remains unclear. CDR1 SGHRS and CDR2 YFSETQ come from the germline V gene. This CDR3 is 15 amino acids long. Trimming removed 1 base from V and 1 base from J, with 11 bases in between. In nucleotides, the CDR3 is TGCGCCAGCAGCTTGTCGGCGGTCGGTAACTATGGCTACACCTTC. This gives the protein CASSLSAVGNYGYTF. Complete variable domain (other parts from reference TRBV5-1 and TRBJ1-2): KAGVTQTPRYLIKTRGQQVTLSCSPISGHRSVSWYQQTPGQGLQFLFEYFSETQRNKGNFPGRFSGRQFSNSRSEMNVSTLELGDSALYLCASSLSAVGNYGYTFGSGTRLTVV.

The rearrangement links TRBV5-1 to TRBJ1-2, with D maybe TRBD1 (6 bases). The length of the CDR3 is 13 residues. V lost 4 bases and J lost 2, with 9 bases in between. The germline CDR1 and CDR2 sequences are SGHRS and YFSETQ. The CDR3 protein is CASSPTGNYGYTF. Here the CDR3 DNA reads TGCGCCAGCAGCCCTACAGGGAACTATGGCTACACCTTC.

The CDR3 sequence is CASSLAAAGPNQPQHF. Here the CDR3 DNA reads TGCGCCAGCAGCTTGGCCGCGGCAGGGCCCAATCAGCCCCAGCATTTT. The chain uses TRBV5-1 and TRBJ1-5; a weak D match, TRBD1 (5 bases). Trimming stripped 0 bases from V and 3 bases from J, with 13 bases between. The germline gives CDR1 SGHRS, CDR2 YFSETQ. The CDR3 is 16 residues long.

V is TRBV6-5 and J is TRBJ2-7; 8 nucleotides line up with TRBD1. CDR1 is MNHEY, CDR2 SVGAGI, per germline. The CDR3 extends over 15 amino acids. The V gene end was trimmed by 7 bases and the J gene end by 4 bases; junction bases not matched to a gene: 12. The CDR3 is CASNPSQGAGYEQYF. The CDR3 DNA is TGTGCCAGCAACCCGTCGCAGGGGGCTGGGTACGAGCAGTACTTC.

This clone came up once. J is TRBJ2-7 and V is TRBV5-6; 7 positions agree with TRBD2. This CDR3 region has 16 residues. Germline CDR1 is SGHDT and CDR2 is YYEEEE. Germline trimming cut 0 bases from V and 3 bases from J; bases unmatched to any gene: 9. CDR3 coding DNA: TGTGCCAGCAGCTTGGCCGCAGCGGGATCGTTCTACGAGCAGTACTTC. It yields the protein CASSLAAAGSFYEQYF.

V gene TRBV19 combines with J gene TRBJ2-5, with 10 bases matching TRBD2. Germline V gene sequence: CDR1 LNHDA, CDR2 SQIVND (reference sequence). CDR3 length: 14 amino acids. V shed 3 bases, J shed 4 bases, and the junction held 2 bases outside the gene matches. The CDR3 reads CASSMLAGAETQYF. DNA for the CDR3: TGTGCCAGTAGTATGCTAGCGGGAGCAGAGACCCAGTACTTC.

A single count supports this clone. The rearrangement joins TRBV5-1 to TRBJ2-3; 10 bases are shared with TRBD2. This CDR3 comprises 15 residues. Per the germline V gene, CDR1 is SGHRS and CDR2 is YFSETQ. V lost 1 base to trimming and J lost 6 bases; unmatched junction nucleotides: 5. The CDR3 protein is CASSLSSGGLDTQYF. CDR3 sequence (DNA): TGCGCCAGCAGCTTGTCTAGCGGGGGCCTGGATACGCAGTATTTT.